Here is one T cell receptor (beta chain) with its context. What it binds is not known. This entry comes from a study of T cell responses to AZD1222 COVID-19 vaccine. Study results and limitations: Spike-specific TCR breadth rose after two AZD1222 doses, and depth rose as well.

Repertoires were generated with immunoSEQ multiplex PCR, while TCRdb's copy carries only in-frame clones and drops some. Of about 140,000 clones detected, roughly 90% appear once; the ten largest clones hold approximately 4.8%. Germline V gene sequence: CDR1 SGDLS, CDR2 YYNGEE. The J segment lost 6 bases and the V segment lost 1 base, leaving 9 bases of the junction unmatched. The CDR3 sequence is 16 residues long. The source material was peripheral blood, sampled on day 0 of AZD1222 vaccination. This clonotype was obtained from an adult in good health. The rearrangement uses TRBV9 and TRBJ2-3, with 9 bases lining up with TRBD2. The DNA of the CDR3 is TGTGCCAGCAGCGTAACCCTAGCGGGGAGCCAGGATACGCAGTATTTT. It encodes CASSVTLAGSQDTQYF.